The clone carrying this TCR beta chain was observed a handful of times. Its antigen remains unidentified. TCRdb reprocessed the RACE reads with MiXCR, giving one entry per CDR3 protein. Here the sample spans about 380,000 distinct CDR3 sequences, around 5% being singletons. Trimming removed 3 bases from V and 1 base from J, with 18 bases in between. The CDR3 runs to 17 residues. Germline V gene data show CDR1 as SGHNT and CDR2 as YENEEA. The data were obtained in a study of human T cells and chemical hapten exposure. Points from the study as a whole: Given that the donors had alopecia, their immune response may differ from that seen in healthy people.

Documented time point: patch test 1, 2 weeks after DPC sensitization. Regarding treatment: therapeutic diphenylcyclopropenone sensitization with weekly scalp DPC. The sequencing here drew on whole blood, taken in connection with sensitization to the hapten diphenylcyclopropenone (DPC). The J gene is TRBJ1-2, the V gene TRBV11-3; maybe TRBD1 (5 bases). The receptor comes from a woman between 50 and 59 years old with alopecia areata. Some clones in this sample may be carry-over from other donors' samples. The CDR3 nucleotides read TGTGCCAGCAGCTTGCATTCAACGGCAGGGCGTAACTATGGCTACACCTTC. It is translated as CASSLHSTAGRNYGYTF.